A selection of T cell receptor beta chains follows, all from one sample in a study of blood T cell repertoires in COVID-19. Measured with immunoSEQ multiplex PCR; TCRdb has only the in-frame clones, and not every one. The repertoire holds some 190,000 clones, with approximately 86% as singletons. Input material: peripheral blood. These receptor sequences come from a man older than 75 with COVID-19, enrolled during active disease. CDR3s include the opening cysteine and the closing phenylalanine or tryptophan. The D gene is left open where the match is weak. Expanded clones are given a class, and other clones once, few, many or no size at all.

clone size | D gene | J gene | V gene | CDR3 DNA | CDR3 protein
. | . | TRBJ1-5 | TRBV10-1 | TGCGCCAGCAGTGAAACGGGGAATCAGCCCCAGCATTTT | CASSETGNQPQHF
. | . | TRBJ1-6 | TRBV4-1 | TGCGCCAGCAGCCAAGAAACAGTCAGCTCCTATAATTCACCCCTCCACTTT | CASSQETVSSYNSPLHF
. | TRBD1 | TRBJ1-5 | TRBV3-1/TRBV3-2 | TGTGCCAGCAGCCACGGGACAGGGCTCAATCAGCCCCAGCATTTT | CASSHGTGLNQPQHF
. | . | TRBJ1-6 | TRBV6-5 | TGTGCCAGCAGACCCGAGAGCGATTCACCCCTCCACTTT | CASRPESDSPLHF
. | TRBD1 | TRBJ2-1 | TRBV6-5 | TGTGCCAGCAGCGACTTGGGACAGAACAATGAGCAGTTCTTC | CASSDLGQNNEQFF
few | . | TRBJ1-1 | TRBV4-2 | TGTGCCAGCAGCCAAGAAGACAGAGAGAACACTGAAGCTTTCTTT | CASSQEDRENTEAFF
. | TRBD1 | TRBJ2-1 | TRBV29-1 | TGCAGCGCAGAAGGGGACAGTTACAATGAGCAGTTCTTC | CSAEGDSYNEQFF
. | . | TRBJ1-4 | TRBV2 | TGTGCCAGCGGGGAGTACTTAGGGTGGGAAAAACTGTTTTTT | CASGEYLGWEKLFF
. | TRBD1 | TRBJ1-3 | TRBV5-1 | TGCGCCAGCAGCGGAGACAGGGGGCCTCGGGACACCATATATTTT | CASSGDRGPRDTIYF
. | . | TRBJ2-6 | TRBV5-1 | TGCGCCAGCAGCTTGGTCCTTCTAGGGGCTGGGGCCAACGTCCTGACTTTC | CASSLVLLGAGANVLTF
. | . | TRBJ2-2 | TRBV9 | TGTGCCAGCAGCGTTTCCGGGTCCCCGAACACCGGGGAGCTGTTTTTT | CASSVSGSPNTGELFF
. | TRBD1 | TRBJ1-1 | TRBV19 | TGTGCCAGTAGCCTAATGCCCGGGACAGTTAACACTGAAGCTTTCTTT | CASSLMPGTVNTEAFF
. | . | TRBJ1-1 | TRBV5-5 | TGTGCCAGCAGCTACCTCGGGGGGACTGAAGCTTTCTTT | CASSYLGGTEAFF
. | TRBD2 | TRBJ2-5 | TRBV7-2 | TGTGCCAGCAGCGCCCGACTAGCGGGTCTCCTAGAGACCCAGTACTTC | CASSARLAGLLETQYF
. | . | TRBJ2-7 | TRBV2 | TGTGCCAGCAACCTCGCGCGGGGTGGCTCCTACGAGCAGTACTTC | CASNLARGGSYEQYF
. | . | TRBJ2-3 | TRBV7-3 | TGTGCCAGCAGCCTTGACTCAGATACGCAGTATTTT | CASSLDSDTQYF
. | TRBD2 | TRBJ2-3 | TRBV4-1 | TGCGCCAGCAGCCAAAGACTAGCGGGGGCCCCGGGGGATACGCAGTATTTT | CASSQRLAGAPGDTQYF
. | TRBD1 | TRBJ1-1 | TRBV5-1 | TGCGCCAGCACGGGACAGGGGACGTATCTCGCTGAAGCTTTCTTT | CASTGQGTYLAEAFF
. | TRBD1 | TRBJ1-1 | TRBV6-1 | TGTGCCAGCAGTGAATTTTTCCCGAGACAGGGGGCAGCTTTCTTT | CASSEFFPRQGAAFF
few | . | TRBJ1-6 | TRBV6-1 | TGTGCCAGCAGTGAAGACAGGGTATCACCCCTCCACTTT | CASSEDRVSPLHF
. | TRBD2 | TRBJ2-5 | TRBV6-6 | TGTGCCAGCAGCGGGGGGAGGGCGGAGACCCAGTACTTC | CASSGGRAETQYF
. | . | TRBJ1-3 | TRBV6-5 | TGTGCCAGCAGAGGCAGGGCTGGAAACACCATATATTTT | CASRGRAGNTIYF
. | . | TRBJ1-1 | TRBV6-1 | TGTGCCAGCAGTGAAATTATTACAGGAGATACTGAAGCTTTCTTT | CASSEIITGDTEAFF
. | TRBD1 | TRBJ2-7 | TRBV11-2 | TGCGCCAGCAGCCGACTTACTACGGGACAGGGGGCCTACGAGCAGTACTTC | CASSRLTTGQGAYEQYF
. | TRBD1 | TRBJ2-2 | TRBV7-6 | TGTGCCAGCAGCCGGGACAGGAGGAACACCGGGGAGCTGTTTTTT | CASSRDRRNTGELFF
. | . | TRBJ1-5 | TRBV6-5 | TGTGCCAGCAGTTCGATCCAGGATCAACGCAATCAGCCCCAGCATTTT | CASSSIQDQRNQPQHF
once | . | TRBJ2-7 | TRBV6-5 | TGTGCCAGCAGTTACACGTCAGGGCAAAGAGGCGAGCAGTACTTC | CASSYTSGQRGEQYF
. | . | TRBJ2-2 | TRBV12-3/TRBV12-4 | TGTGCCAGCAGTTCCTATGGGGAGCTGTTTTTT | CASSSYGELFF
. | . | TRBJ1-2 | TRBV6-5 | TGTGCCAGCGGATCGCCAGGACGACTAATCGATGGCTACACCTTC | CASGSPGRLIDGYTF
. | . | TRBJ2-1 | TRBV7-9 | TGTGCCAGCAGCCCCTCCACACACAATGAGCAGTTCTTC | CASSPSTHNEQFF
. | TRBD1 | TRBJ2-7 | TRBV10-1 | TGCGCCAGCAGTGCGACCGGGACAGGGGTCTACGAGCAGTACTTC | CASSATGTGVYEQYF
. | TRBD2 | TRBJ2-2 | TRBV25-1 | TGTGCCAGCAGTGAACCTAGCGGGGTGTACACCGGGGAGCTGTTTTTT | CASSEPSGVYTGELFF
. | TRBD2 | TRBJ2-1 | TRBV28 | TGTGCCAGCAGCTCTCCCTCCTCTAGCGGGGGGGCCCATGAGCAGTTCTTC | CASSSPSSSGGAHEQFF
. | . | TRBJ2-3 | TRBV7-9 | TGTGCCAGCGGCCGAATCACAGATACGCAGTATTTT | CASGRITDTQYF
few | . | TRBJ1-6 | TRBV9 | TGTGCCAGCAGCAGGGGAGGGGAAGGTTCACCCCTCCACTTT | CASSRGGEGSPLHF
. | . | TRBJ1-2 | TRBV10-3 | TGTGCCACACAGGGTCCTTATGGCTACACCTTC | CATQGPYGYTF